This T cell receptor beta chain was obtained from a study of cytomegalovirus exposure and HLA in healthy donors. Study summary: HLA-typed donors contributed some 83 million unique TCRs, which were held in an early data release.

This clone was observed a handful of times. Its antigen is not known. General study points: Near-uniform donor sequencing depth was presumed by presence/absence analyses. Reportedly, fewer N-insertions than the 666-donor mean appeared in an Asian-associated ancestry cluster in a later analysis. Earlier analysis looked at TCR beta V segments, and most were productive about 87% or about 30% of the time.

This CDR3 region has 16 residues. In germline, CDR1 is SGHVS, CDR2 FQNEAQ. V lost 3 bases to trimming and J lost 5 bases; unmatched junction nucleotides: 5. A multiplex PCR was run with 60 Vbeta primers and 13 Jbeta primers. Sequencing used immunoSEQ multiplex PCR; TCRdb keeps in-frame clones, though not all of them. Seen here are around 150,000 clones, approximately 87% observed once, and the top ten hold less than 2%. The clonotype originates from a man aged 35-49 years in good health and CMV-seronegative. The sequencing sample was made of PBMCs. V and J are TRBV7-8 and TRBJ2-2, with 11 nucleotides matching TRBD2. The CDR3 here is CASSFSGGVLTGELFF. CDR3 DNA: TGTGCCAGCAGCTTTAGCGGGGGGGTTTTGACCGGGGAGCTGTTTTTT.